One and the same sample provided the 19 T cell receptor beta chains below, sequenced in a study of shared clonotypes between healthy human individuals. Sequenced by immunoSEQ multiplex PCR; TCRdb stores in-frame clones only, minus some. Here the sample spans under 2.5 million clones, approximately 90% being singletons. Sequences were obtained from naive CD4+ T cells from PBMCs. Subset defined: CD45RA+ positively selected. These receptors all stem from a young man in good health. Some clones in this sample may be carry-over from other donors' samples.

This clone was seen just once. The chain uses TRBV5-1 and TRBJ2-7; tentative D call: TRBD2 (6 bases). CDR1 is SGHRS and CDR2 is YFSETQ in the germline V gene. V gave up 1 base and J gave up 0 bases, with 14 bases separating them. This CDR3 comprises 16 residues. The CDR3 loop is CASSLRGTPSSYEQYF. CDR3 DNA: TGCGCCAGCAGCTTGCGCGGGACTCCTAGCTCCTACGAGCAGTACTTC.

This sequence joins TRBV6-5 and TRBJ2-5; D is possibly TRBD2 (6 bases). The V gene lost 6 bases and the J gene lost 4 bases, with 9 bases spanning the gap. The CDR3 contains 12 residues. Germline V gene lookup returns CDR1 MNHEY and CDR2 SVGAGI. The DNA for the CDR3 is TGTGCCAGCAGGGAGGGGAGAGAGACCCAGTACTTC. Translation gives CASREGRETQYF.

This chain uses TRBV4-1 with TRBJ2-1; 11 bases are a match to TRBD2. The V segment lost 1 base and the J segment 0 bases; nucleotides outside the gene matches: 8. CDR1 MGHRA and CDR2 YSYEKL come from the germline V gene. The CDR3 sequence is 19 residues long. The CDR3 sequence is CASSQVSSGRPHSYNEQFF. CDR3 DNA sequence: TGCGCCAGCAGCCAAGTCTCTAGCGGGAGGCCACACTCCTACAATGAGCAGTTCTTC.

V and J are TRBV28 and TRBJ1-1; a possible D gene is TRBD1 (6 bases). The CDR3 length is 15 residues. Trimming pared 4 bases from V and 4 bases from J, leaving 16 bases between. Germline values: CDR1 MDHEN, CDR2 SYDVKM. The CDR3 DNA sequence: TGTGCCAGCAGTTACCCTCGGGGGGGGGCCACTGAAGCTTTCTTT. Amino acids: CASSYPRGGATEAFF.

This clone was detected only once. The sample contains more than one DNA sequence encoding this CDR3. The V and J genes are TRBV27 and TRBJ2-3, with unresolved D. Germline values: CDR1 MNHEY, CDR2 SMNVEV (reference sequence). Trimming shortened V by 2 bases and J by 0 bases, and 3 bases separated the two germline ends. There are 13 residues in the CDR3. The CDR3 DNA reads TGTGCCAGCAGTTTACGTAGCACAGATACGCAGTATTTT. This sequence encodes CASSLRSTDTQYF.

CDR3 sequence reads: CASSPGLSGGLQETQYF. CDR3 bases: TGTGCCAGCTCACCAGGTCTTAGCGGAGGACTTCAAGAGACCCAGTACTTC. The rearrangement uses TRBV18 and TRBJ2-5, with a weak D call TRBD2 (6 bases). CDR1 and CDR2 (germline): KGHSH, LQKENI. The CDR3 extends over 17 amino acids. V lost 2 bases to trimming and J lost 2 bases, with 18 bases between them.

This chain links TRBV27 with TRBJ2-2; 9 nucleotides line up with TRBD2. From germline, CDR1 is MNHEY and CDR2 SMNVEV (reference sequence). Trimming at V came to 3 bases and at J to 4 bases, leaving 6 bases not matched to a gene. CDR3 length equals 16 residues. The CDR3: CASSLAGTSFTGELFF. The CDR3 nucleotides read TGTGCCAGCAGTTTGGCCGGGACTAGCTTCACCGGGGAGCTGTTTTTT.

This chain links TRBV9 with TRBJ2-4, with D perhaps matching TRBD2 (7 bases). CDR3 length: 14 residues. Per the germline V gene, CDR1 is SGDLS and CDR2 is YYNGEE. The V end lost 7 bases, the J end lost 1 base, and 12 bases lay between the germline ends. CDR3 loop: CASGGATAKNIQYF. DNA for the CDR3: TGTGCCAGCGGGGGGGCGACGGCCAAAAACATTCAGTACTTC.

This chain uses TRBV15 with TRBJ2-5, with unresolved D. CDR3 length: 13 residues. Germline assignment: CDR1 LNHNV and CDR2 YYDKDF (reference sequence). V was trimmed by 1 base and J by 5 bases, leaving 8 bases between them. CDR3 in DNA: TGTGCCACCAGCAGAGGTCCTGGTGAGACCCAGTACTTC. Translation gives CATSRGPGETQYF.

The CDR3 DNA reads as TGCGCCAGCAGCCCTGGACCGGGGACAGGGGAAGAGACCCAGTACTTC. Amino acids: CASSPGPGTGEETQYF. This chain uses TRBV5-1 with TRBJ2-5, with 10 bases lining up with TRBD1. The CDR3 extends over 16 amino acids. V was pared by 4 bases and J by 3 bases, with 9 bases of the junction left unmatched. The germline V gene has CDR1 SGHRS and CDR2 YFSETQ.

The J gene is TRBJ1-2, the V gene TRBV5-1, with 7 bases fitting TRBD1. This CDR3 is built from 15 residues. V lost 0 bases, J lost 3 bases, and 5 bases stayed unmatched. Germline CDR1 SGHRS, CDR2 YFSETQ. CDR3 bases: TGCGCCAGCAGCTTGGGCCGGGGGACAGACTATGGCTACACCTTC. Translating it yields CASSLGRGTDYGYTF. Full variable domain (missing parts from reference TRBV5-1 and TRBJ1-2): KAGVTQTPRYLIKTRGQQVTLSCSPISGHRSVSWYQQTPGQGLQFLFEYFSETQRNKGNFPGRFSGRQFSNSRSEMNVSTLELGDSALYLCASSLGRGTDYGYTFGSGTRLTVV.

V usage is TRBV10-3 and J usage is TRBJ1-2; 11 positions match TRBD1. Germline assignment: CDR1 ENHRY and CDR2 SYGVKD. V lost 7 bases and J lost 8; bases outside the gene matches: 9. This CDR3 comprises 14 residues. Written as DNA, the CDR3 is TGTGCCATCACCGTGGACAGGGGGCTTGGCGGCTACACCTTC. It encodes CAITVDRGLGGYTF.

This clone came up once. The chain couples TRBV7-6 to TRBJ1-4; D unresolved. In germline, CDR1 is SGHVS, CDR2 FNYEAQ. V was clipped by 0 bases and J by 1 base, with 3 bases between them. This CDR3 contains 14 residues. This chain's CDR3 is CASSLAGTNEKLFF. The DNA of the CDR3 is TGTGCCAGCAGCTTAGCGGGAACTAATGAAAAACTGTTTTTT.

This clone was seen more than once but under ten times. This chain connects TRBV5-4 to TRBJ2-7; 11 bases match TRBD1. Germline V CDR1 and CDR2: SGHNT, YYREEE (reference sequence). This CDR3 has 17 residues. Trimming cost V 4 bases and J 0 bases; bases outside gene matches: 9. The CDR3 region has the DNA TGTGCCAGCAGCCGGGCGGGCGGGACAGGGGGCTCCTACGAGCAGTACTTC. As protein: CASSRAGGTGGSYEQYF.

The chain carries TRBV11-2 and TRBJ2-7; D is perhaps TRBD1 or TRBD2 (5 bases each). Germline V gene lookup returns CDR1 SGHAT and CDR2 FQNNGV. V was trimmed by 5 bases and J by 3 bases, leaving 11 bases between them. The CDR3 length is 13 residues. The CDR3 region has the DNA TGTGCCAGCAGCCAAACTGGGGGCTACGAGCAGTACTTC. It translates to CASSQTGGYEQYF.

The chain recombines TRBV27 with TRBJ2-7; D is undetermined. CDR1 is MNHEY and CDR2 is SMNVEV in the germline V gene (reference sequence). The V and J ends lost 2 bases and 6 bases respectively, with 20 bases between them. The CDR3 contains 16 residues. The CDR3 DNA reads TGTGCCAGCAGTTTAAGGTTAGGTGGAACTCCCCCCGAGCAGTACTTC. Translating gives CASSLRLGGTPPEQYF.

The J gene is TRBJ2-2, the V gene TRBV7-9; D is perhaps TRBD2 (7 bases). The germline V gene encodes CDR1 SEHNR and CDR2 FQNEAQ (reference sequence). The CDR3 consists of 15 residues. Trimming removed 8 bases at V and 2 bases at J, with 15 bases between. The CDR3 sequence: CASGGGRPNTGELFF. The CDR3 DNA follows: TGTGCCAGCGGGGGGGGCAGACCTAACACCGGGGAGCTGTTTTTT.

The CDR3 sequence is CASSRQGNEAFF. CDR3 nucleotides: TGTGCCAGCTCACGACAGGGGAACGAAGCTTTCTTT. This sequence joins TRBV18 and TRBJ1-1; 8 bases agree with TRBD1. The germline V gene encodes CDR1 KGHSH and CDR2 LQKENI. The CDR3 sequence is 12 residues long. The trim removed 4 bases at V and 8 bases at J, leaving 3 bases unmatched. Looking up the rest from reference TRBV18 and TRBJ1-1 gives the full variable domain: NAGVMQNPRHLVRRRGQEARLRCSPMKGHSHVYWYRQLPEEGLKFMVYLQKENIIDESGMPKERFSAEFPKEGPSILRIQQVVRGDSAAYFCASSRQGNEAFFGQGTRLTVV.

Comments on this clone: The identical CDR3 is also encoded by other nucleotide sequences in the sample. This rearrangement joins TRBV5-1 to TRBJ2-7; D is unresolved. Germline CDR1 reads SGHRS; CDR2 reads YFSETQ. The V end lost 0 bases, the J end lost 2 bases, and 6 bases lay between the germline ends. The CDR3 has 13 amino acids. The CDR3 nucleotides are TGCGCCAGCAGCTTGGCTGTCCCCTACGAGCAGTACTTC. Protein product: CASSLAVPYEQYF.